Below, 21 T cell receptor beta chains from the same sample are listed, as sequenced in a study of PD-1 blockade in classical Hodgkin lymphoma. Every one of the patients relapsed after autologous stem cell transplantation (brentuximab vedotin exposure was variable). The assay was immunoSEQ multiplex PCR, and TCRdb's table has in-frame clones only and misses some. The profile covers some 95,000 clones, with roughly 89% appearing a single time and about 10% taken by the ten largest. The sample consisted of peripheral blood mononuclear cells (PBMCs), taken before the second cycle of nivolumab. The receptors shown here come from a human donor with classical Hodgkin lymphoma.

The chain is built from TRBV9 and TRBJ2-4, with D tentatively TRBD1 (7 bases). The CDR3 spans 14 residues. Germline V CDR1 and CDR2: SGDLS, YYNGEE. V lost 4 bases and J 8 bases, leaving 16 bases between the germline ends. The CDR3 region has the DNA TGTGCCAGCAGCCCAGGAGGGGGCTTGGACATTCAGTACTTC. This sequence encodes CASSPGGGLDIQYF.

V is TRBV5-1 and J is TRBJ1-4, with a tentative D call TRBD1 (6 bases). Trimming took 0 bases from V and 0 from J, leaving 12 bases between them. Per the germline V gene, CDR1 is SGHRS and CDR2 is YFSETQ. The length of the CDR3 is 17 residues. CDR3: CASSLVGQGATNEKLFF. The CDR3 nucleotides read TGCGCCAGCAGCTTGGTGGGACAAGGAGCAACTAATGAAAAACTGTTTTTT.

V and J are TRBV19 and TRBJ2-1; maybe TRBD1 (5 bases). V shed 6 bases and J shed 5 bases, with 14 bases lying between them. The CDR3 loop spans 14 amino acids. Germline lookup yields CDR1 LNHDA and CDR2 SQIVND (reference sequence). The DNA of the CDR3 is TGTGCCAGTAGACAGACAGCAAAGAACAATGAGCAGTTCTTC. Protein product: CASRQTAKNNEQFF.

The J gene is TRBJ2-7, the V gene TRBV2; 9 bases align to TRBD1. V was pared by 5 bases and J by 0 bases, with 14 bases of the junction left unmatched. The CDR3 has 18 amino acids. Germline-derived CDR1 and CDR2 are SNHLY and FYNNEI. CDR3 amino acids: CASSYTGTGTKNSYEQYF. In nucleotides, the CDR3 is TGTGCCAGCAGTTACACCGGGACAGGGACCAAAAACTCCTACGAGCAGTACTTC.

This chain connects TRBV11-3 to TRBJ2-1; 9 bases align to TRBD1. V gave up 1 base and J gave up 8 bases; unmatched junction bases: 6. CDR3 size: 15 residues. Germline assignment: CDR1 SGHNT and CDR2 YENEEA. CDR3 protein: CASSLGRDRVHEQFF. The CDR3 DNA reads TGTGCCAGCAGCTTAGGCCGGGACAGGGTACATGAGCAGTTCTTC.

The CDR3 nucleotides read TGTGCCAGCAGCTTAGGGGCGGGGACTCGTGAGCAGTACTTC. It codes for CASSLGAGTREQYF. This chain links TRBV13 with TRBJ2-7; perhaps TRBD2 as D (6 bases). CDR3 size: 14 residues. Trimming pared 0 bases from V and 7 bases from J, leaving 13 bases between. Germline V lookup: CDR1 PRHDT, CDR2 FYEKMQ (reference sequence).

The J gene is TRBJ2-3, the V gene TRBV7-8, with 9 bases identical to TRBD1. V gave up 7 bases and J gave up 4 bases; unmatched junction bases: 9. Germline lookup yields CDR1 SGHVS and CDR2 FQNEAQ. The CDR3 extends over 15 amino acids. The CDR3 is CASNDRDRDADTQYF. In DNA form, the CDR3 reads TGTGCCAGCAACGATCGGGACAGGGATGCAGATACGCAGTATTTT.

The rearrangement links TRBV15 to TRBJ2-1, with 7 positions matching TRBD2. Trimming cost V 4 bases and J 3 bases; bases outside gene matches: 6. CDR1 and CDR2 (germline): LNHNV, YYDKDF (reference sequence). The CDR3 is 15 residues long. CDR3: CATSNGREVYNEQFF. Written as DNA, the CDR3 is TGTGCCACCAGCAATGGCCGGGAGGTCTACAATGAGCAGTTCTTC.

The V call is TRBV2, the J call TRBJ1-4, with D possibly being TRBD1 (6 bases). CDR3 length: 14 amino acids. The V end lost 7 bases, the J end lost 3 bases, and 12 bases lay between the germline ends. Germline V gene data show CDR1 as SNHLY and CDR2 as FYNNEI. The CDR3 bases are TGTGCCAGCACGGGGGGGCTTGCTAATGAAAAACTGTTTTTT. This codes for CASTGGLANEKLFF.

The chain links TRBV7-9 to TRBJ1-4, with D possibly being TRBD1 (5 bases). Germline lookup yields CDR1 SEHNR and CDR2 FQNEAQ (reference sequence). CDR3 length: 17 residues. The CDR3 loop reads CAIQAGPLVATNEKLFF. The CDR3 DNA sequence: TGTGCTATACAGGCAGGGCCCCTAGTTGCAACTAATGAAAAACTGTTTTTT.

The chain has TRBV10-2 and TRBJ2-7, with 7 nucleotides matching TRBD2. CDR3 size: 15 residues. Trimming cost V 6 bases and J 2 bases; bases outside gene matches: 10. Per the germline V gene, CDR1 is WSHSY and CDR2 is SAAADI. The CDR3 sequence: CASSDERDATYEQYF. As DNA, the CDR3 is TGCGCCAGCAGCGACGAGCGGGACGCGACCTACGAGCAGTACTTC.

This clone appeared a single time. The chain uses TRBV18 and TRBJ2-5; 11 bases match TRBD2. The CDR3 covers 16 residues. Germline CDR1 and CDR2: KGHSH and LQKENI. V was clipped by 3 bases and J by 2 bases; unmatched bases: 5. CDR3 in amino acids: CASSPLAGGSQETQYF. The CDR3 bases are TGTGCCAGCTCACCGCTAGCGGGGGGTTCGCAAGAGACCCAGTACTTC.

The V and J genes are TRBV5-1 and TRBJ2-1; tentatively, D is TRBD1 or TRBD2 (5 bases each). The CDR3 sequence is 17 residues long. Trimming pared 0 bases from V and 3 bases from J, leaving 16 bases between. Germline V lookup: CDR1 SGHRS, CDR2 YFSETQ. CDR3 sequence: CASSLAEGSSLYNEQFF. The CDR3 bases are TGCGCCAGCAGCTTGGCCGAGGGGTCCTCCCTCTACAATGAGCAGTTCTTC.

The V and J genes are TRBV4-2 and TRBJ2-1, with 7 bases matching TRBD2. CDR1 and CDR2 from the germline V gene are LGHNA and YNFKEQ. The CDR3 covers 16 residues. V shed 0 bases and J 2 bases; nucleotides not matched to a gene: 4. The CDR3 nucleotides are TGTGCCAGCAGCCAAGACAATAGCGGGCCCTACAATGAGCAGTTCTTC. Protein: CASSQDNSGPYNEQFF.

This sequence joins TRBV2 and TRBJ2-1; no clear D gene. Trimming left V 3 bases short and J 4 bases short, with 10 bases between. CDR1 is SNHLY and CDR2 is FYNNEI in the germline V gene. The CDR3 has 14 residues. The CDR3 DNA is TGTGCCAGCAGTGAGGGCCTGGGATACAATGAGCAGTTCTTC. It specifies CASSEGLGYNEQFF.

CDR3: CSVDLYNEQFF. The CDR3 DNA is TGCAGCGTTGACCTGTACAATGAGCAGTTCTTC. This rearrangement joins TRBV29-1 to TRBJ2-1; D unresolved. The CDR3 has 11 amino acids. Germline values: CDR1 SQVTM, CDR2 ANQGSEA. V lost 3 bases to trimming and J lost 4 bases, with 4 bases between them.

The rearrangement uses TRBV13 and TRBJ2-7, with 10 bases lining up with TRBD2. This CDR3 is 16 amino acids long. Germline loops: CDR1 PRHDT, CDR2 FYEKMQ (reference sequence). Unmatched junction bases numbered 8, after V lost 5 bases and J lost 1 base. CDR3 amino acids: CASSRSTSGISYEQYF. In nucleotides, the CDR3 is TGTGCCAGCAGCCGAAGCACTAGCGGGATATCCTACGAGCAGTACTTC.

The chain carries TRBV10-3 and TRBJ1-5, with D possibly being TRBD1 (6 bases). Germline CDR1 ENHRY, CDR2 SYGVKD. The CDR3 sequence is 16 residues long. V was trimmed by 2 bases and J by 0 bases, leaving 11 bases between them. The CDR3 DNA reads TGTGCCATCAGTGAGCGGGGGCGCGATAGCAATCAGCCCCAGCATTTT. Protein: CAISERGRDSNQPQHF.

This clone came up once. The gene calls are TRBV4-1 and TRBJ2-5; D is ambiguous. Germline V gene lookup returns CDR1 MGHRA and CDR2 YSYEKL. The V end lost 1 base, the J end lost 3 bases, and 12 bases lay between the germline ends. The CDR3 has 15 amino acids. DNA of the CDR3: TGCGCCAGCAGCCAAGGGAAGGGTGGGAAAGAGACCCAGTACTTC. Amino acids: CASSQGKGGKETQYF.

The chain recombines TRBV5-1 with TRBJ1-6; 10 positions match TRBD1. The CDR3 loop spans 16 amino acids. V was clipped by 0 bases and J by 8 bases; unmatched bases: 5. Looked up from germline, CDR1 is SGHRS and CDR2 is YFSETQ. DNA of the CDR3: TGCGCCAGCAGCTTGGCTTCCGGGACAGGGGATTCACCCCTCCACTTT. Encoded protein: CASSLASGTGDSPLHF.

The V and J genes are TRBV9 and TRBJ2-7, with D perhaps matching TRBD1 or TRBD2 (6 bases each). With 4 bases removed from V and 5 bases from J, the gap between germline ends came to 19 bases. Germline V gene data show CDR1 as SGDLS and CDR2 as YYNGEE. This CDR3 is 15 amino acids long. DNA of the CDR3: TGTGCCAGCAGCTCAGAAGGGGGGCTGGTCGACGAGCAGTACTTC. Protein sequence: CASSSEGGLVDEQYF.